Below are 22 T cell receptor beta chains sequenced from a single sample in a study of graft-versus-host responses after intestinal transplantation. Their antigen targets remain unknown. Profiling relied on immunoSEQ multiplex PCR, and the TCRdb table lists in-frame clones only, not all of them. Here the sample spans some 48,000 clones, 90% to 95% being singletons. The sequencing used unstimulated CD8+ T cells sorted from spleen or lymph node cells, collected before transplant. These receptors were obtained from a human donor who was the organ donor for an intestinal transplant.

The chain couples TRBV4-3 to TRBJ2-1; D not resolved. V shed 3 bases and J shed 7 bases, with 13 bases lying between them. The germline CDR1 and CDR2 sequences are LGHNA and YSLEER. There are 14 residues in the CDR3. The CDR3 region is CASSQDPAVNEQFF. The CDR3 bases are TGCGCCAGCAGCCAGGACCCGGCGGTGAATGAGCAGTTCTTC.

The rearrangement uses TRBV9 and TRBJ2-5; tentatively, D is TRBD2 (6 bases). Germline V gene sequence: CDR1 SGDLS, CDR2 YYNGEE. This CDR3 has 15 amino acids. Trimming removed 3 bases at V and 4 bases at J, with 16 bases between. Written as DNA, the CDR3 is TGTGCCAGCAGCGAGACCGGGACTCCTACAGAGACCCAGTACTTC. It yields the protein CASSETGTPTETQYF.

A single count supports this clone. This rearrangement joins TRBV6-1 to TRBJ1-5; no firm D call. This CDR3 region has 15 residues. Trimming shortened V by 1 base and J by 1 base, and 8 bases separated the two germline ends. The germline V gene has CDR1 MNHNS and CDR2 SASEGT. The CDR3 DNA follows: TGTGCCAGCAGTGAAGATTGGATGAGCAATCAGCCCCAGCATTTT. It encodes CASSEDWMSNQPQHF.

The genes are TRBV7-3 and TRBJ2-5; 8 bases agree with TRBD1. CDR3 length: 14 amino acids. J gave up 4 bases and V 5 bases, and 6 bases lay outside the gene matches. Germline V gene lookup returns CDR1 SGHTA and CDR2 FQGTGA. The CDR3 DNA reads TGTGCCAGCAGCCGAGGACAGGGAGGAGAGACCCAGTACTTC. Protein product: CASSRGQGGETQYF.

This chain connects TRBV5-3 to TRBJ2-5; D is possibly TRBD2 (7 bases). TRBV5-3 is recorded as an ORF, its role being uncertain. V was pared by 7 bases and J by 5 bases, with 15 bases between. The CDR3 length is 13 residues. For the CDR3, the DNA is TGTGCCAGAGGGGGGGGCGATTGGGAGACCCAGTACTTC. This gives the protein CARGGGDWETQYF.

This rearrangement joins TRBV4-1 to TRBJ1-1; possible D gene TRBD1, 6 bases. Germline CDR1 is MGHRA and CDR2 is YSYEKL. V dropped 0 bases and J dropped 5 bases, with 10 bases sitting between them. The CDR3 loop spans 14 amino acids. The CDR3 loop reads CASSQEGRGTEAFF. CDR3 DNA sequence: TGCGCCAGCAGCCAAGAAGGCAGGGGAACTGAAGCTTTCTTT.

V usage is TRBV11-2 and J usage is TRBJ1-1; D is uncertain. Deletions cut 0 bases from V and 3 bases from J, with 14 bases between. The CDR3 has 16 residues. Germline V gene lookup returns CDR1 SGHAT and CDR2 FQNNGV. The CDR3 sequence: CASSLEGRHLDTEAFF. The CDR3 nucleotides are TGTGCCAGCAGCTTAGAGGGCAGGCATCTGGACACTGAAGCTTTCTTT. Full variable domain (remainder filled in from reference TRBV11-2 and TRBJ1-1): EAGVAQSPRYKIIEKRQSVAFWCNPISGHATLYWYQQILGQGPKLLIQFQNNGVVDDSQLPKDRFSAERLKGVDSTLKIQPAKLEDSAVYLCASSLEGRHLDTEAFFGQGTRLTVV.

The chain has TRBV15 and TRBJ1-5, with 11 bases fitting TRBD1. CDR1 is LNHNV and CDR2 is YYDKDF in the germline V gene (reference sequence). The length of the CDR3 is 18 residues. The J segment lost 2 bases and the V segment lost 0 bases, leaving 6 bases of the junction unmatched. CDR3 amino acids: CATSRDGTGGGGNQPQHF. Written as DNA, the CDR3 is TGTGCCACCAGCAGAGACGGGACAGGGGGGGGAGGCAATCAGCCCCAGCATTTT.

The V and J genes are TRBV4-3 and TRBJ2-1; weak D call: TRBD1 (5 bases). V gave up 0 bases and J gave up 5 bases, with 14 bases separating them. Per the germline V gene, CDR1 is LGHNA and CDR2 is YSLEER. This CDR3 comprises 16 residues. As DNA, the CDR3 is TGCGCCAGCAGCCAAGATCAGCAGGGTTGGGACAATGAGCAGTTCTTC. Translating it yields CASSQDQQGWDNEQFF.

The CDR3 DNA sequence: TGCGCCAGCAGCCGCACGCCAGGGGTCGAGACCCAGTACTTC. It specifies CASSRTPGVETQYF. V and J are TRBV4-1 and TRBJ2-5; D may be TRBD1 (6 bases). Trimming took off 4 bases at V and 5 bases at J, with 14 bases between the two ends. There are 14 residues in the CDR3. The germline V gene has CDR1 MGHRA and CDR2 YSYEKL.

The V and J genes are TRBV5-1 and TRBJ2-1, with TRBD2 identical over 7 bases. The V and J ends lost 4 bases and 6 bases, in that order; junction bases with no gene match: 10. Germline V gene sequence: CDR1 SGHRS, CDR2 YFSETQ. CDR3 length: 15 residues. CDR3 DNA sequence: TGCGCCAGCAGCCGTACAGGAGCGGGATTCAATGAGCAGTTCTTC. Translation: CASSRTGAGFNEQFF.

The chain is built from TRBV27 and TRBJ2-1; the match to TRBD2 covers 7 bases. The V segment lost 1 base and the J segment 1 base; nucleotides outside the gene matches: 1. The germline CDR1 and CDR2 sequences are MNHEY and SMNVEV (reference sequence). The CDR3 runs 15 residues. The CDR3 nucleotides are TGTGCCAGCAGTTTATGGGAGGGGTCCTACAATGAGCAGTTCTTC. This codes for CASSLWEGSYNEQFF.

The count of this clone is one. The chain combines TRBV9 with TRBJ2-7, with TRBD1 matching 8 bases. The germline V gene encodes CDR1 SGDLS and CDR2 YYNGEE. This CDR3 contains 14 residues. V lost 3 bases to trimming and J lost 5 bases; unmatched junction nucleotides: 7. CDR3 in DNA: TGTGCCAGCAGCGCCGGGACAGGAAGACACGAGCAGTACTTC. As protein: CASSAGTGRHEQYF.

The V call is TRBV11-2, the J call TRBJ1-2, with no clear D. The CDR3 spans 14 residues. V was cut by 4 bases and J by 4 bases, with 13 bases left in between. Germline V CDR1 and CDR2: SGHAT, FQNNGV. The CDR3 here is CASSSDTASYGYTF. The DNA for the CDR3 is TGTGCCAGCAGCTCCGACACAGCATCCTATGGCTACACCTTC. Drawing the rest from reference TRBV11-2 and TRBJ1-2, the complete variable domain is EAGVAQSPRYKIIEKRQSVAFWCNPISGHATLYWYQQILGQGPKLLIQFQNNGVVDDSQLPKDRFSAERLKGVDSTLKIQPAKLEDSAVYLCASSSDTASYGYTFGSGTRLTVV.

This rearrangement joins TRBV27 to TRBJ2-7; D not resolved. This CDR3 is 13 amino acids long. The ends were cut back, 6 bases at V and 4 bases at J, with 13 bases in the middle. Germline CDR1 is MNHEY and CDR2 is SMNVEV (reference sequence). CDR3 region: CASRSNGAYEQYF. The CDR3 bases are TGTGCCAGCAGATCGAACGGTGCTTACGAGCAGTACTTC.

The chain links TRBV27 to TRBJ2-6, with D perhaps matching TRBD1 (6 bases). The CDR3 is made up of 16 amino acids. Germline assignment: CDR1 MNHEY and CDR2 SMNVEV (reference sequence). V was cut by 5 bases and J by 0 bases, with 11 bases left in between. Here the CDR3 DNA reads TGTGCCAGCAGTCCCCTGGACAGCTCTGGGGCCAACGTCCTGACTTTC. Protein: CASSPLDSSGANVLTF. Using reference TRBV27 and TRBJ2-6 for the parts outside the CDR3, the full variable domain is EAQVTQNPRYLITVTGKKLTVTCSQNMNHEYMSWYRQDPGLGLRQIYYSMNVEVTDKGDVPEGYKVSRKEKRNFPLILESPSPNQTSLYFCASSPLDSSGANVLTFGAGSRLTVL.

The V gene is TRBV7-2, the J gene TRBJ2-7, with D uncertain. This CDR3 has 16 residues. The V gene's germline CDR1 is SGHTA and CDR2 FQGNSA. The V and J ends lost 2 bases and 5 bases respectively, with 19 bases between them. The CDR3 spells CASSLNRALQPHEQYF. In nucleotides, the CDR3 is TGTGCCAGCAGCTTAAACCGGGCCCTACAGCCCCACGAGCAGTACTTC.

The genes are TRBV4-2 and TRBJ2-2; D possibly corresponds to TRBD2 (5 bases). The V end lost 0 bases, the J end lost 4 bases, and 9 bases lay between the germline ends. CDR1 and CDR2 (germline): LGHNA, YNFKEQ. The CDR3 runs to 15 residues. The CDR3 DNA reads TGTGCCAGCAGCCAAGATTTTCTAGCCACCGGGGAGCTGTTTTTT. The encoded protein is CASSQDFLATGELFF.

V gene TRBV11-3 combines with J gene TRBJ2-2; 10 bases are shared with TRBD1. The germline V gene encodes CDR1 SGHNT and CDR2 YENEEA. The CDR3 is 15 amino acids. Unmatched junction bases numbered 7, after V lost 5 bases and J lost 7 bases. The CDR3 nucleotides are TGTGCCAGCAGCCAAAGACAGGGGGCCGGCGGGGAGCTGTTTTTT. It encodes CASSQRQGAGGELFF.

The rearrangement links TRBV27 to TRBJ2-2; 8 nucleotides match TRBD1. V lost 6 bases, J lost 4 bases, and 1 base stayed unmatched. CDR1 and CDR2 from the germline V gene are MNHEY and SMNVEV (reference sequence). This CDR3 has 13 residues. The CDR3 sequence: CASSGQGTGELFF. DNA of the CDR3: TGTGCCAGCAGCGGACAGGGCACCGGGGAGCTGTTTTTT.

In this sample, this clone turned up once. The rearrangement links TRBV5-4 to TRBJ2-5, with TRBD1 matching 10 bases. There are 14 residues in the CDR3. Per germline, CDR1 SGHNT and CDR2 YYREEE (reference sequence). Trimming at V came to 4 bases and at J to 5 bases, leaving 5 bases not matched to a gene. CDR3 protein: CASSDGQGVETQYF. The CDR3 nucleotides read TGTGCCAGCAGCGACGGACAGGGGGTCGAGACCCAGTACTTC.

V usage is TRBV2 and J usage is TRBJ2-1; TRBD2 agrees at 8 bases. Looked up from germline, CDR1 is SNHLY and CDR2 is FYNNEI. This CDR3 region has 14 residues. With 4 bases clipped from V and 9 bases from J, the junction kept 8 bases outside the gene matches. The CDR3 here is CASSAPGGVGEQFF. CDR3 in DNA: TGTGCCAGCAGTGCCCCGGGGGGGGTCGGTGAGCAGTTCTTC.